The 27 T cell receptor beta chains below all came from one sample that was sequenced in a study of cytomegalovirus exposure and HLA in healthy donors. PCR involved 60 Vbeta and 13 Jbeta primers. Here immunoSEQ multiplex PCR was the method, and the copy in TCRdb shows in-frame clones only, minus some. Of 150,000 to 180,000 clones detected, around 80% appear once; the ten largest clones hold roughly 5.3%. The material sequenced was PBMCs. All receptors come from a woman between 35 and 50 years old in good health and CMV-seropositive.

The rearrangement uses TRBV25-1 and TRBJ1-1, with 8 bases matching TRBD1. Per the germline V gene, CDR1 is MGHDK and CDR2 is SYGVNS. V was pared by 3 bases and J by 12 bases, with 6 bases of the junction left unmatched. This CDR3 comprises 12 residues. The CDR3 reads CASSDRQGWSFF. Here the CDR3 DNA reads TGTGCCAGCAGTGATCGACAGGGGTGGTCTTTCTTT.

The V gene is TRBV5-6, the J gene TRBJ2-2; TRBD1 matches at 9 bases. CDR1 and CDR2 from the germline V gene are SGHDT and YYEEEE. Germline trimming cut 2 bases from V and 5 bases from J; bases unmatched to any gene: 7. CDR3 length equals 16 residues. CDR3: CASSFRTGARTGELFF. The DNA for the CDR3 is TGTGCCAGCAGCTTCCGGACAGGGGCAAGGACCGGGGAGCTGTTTTTT.

The chain employs TRBV2 and TRBJ1-2, with D unclear. CDR1 and CDR2 from the germline V gene are SNHLY and FYNNEI. The CDR3 has 13 residues. Trimming removed 6 bases from V and 8 bases from J, with 16 bases in between. CDR3 loop: CASRTQREDGYTF. As DNA, the CDR3 is TGTGCCAGCAGGACCCAGAGGGAGGACGGCTACACCTTC.

The chain joins TRBV27 to TRBJ1-5; 7 nucleotides line up with TRBD1. Germline CDR1 reads MNHEY; CDR2 reads SMNVEV (reference sequence). This CDR3 has 13 amino acids. With 4 bases clipped from V and 7 bases from J, the junction kept 4 bases outside the gene matches. The CDR3 loop reads CASSWDRRQPQHF. CDR3 nucleotides: TGTGCCAGCAGTTGGGACAGAAGACAGCCCCAGCATTTT.

This clone has a handful of counts. The rearrangement links TRBV4-2 to TRBJ2-7; 13 bases are shared with TRBD2. Germline CDR1 is LGHNA and CDR2 is YNFKEQ. Trimming at V came to 5 bases and at J to 3 bases, leaving 1 base not matched to a gene. The CDR3 loop spans 14 amino acids. The CDR3 region has the DNA TGTGCCAGCAGCACTAGCGGGGGGGTCTACGAGCAGTACTTC. It translates to CASSTSGGVYEQYF.

The V call is TRBV10-2, the J call TRBJ2-7; 7 bases agree with TRBD1. V lost 5 bases and J lost 0; bases outside the gene matches: 13. The CDR3 totals 17 residues. Germline V gives CDR1 WSHSY, CDR2 SAAADI. The CDR3, as DNA: TGCGCCAGCAGTCCCGCTCCGACAGGGATAAGCTCCTACGAGCAGTACTTC. Amino acid sequence: CASSPAPTGISSYEQYF.

V and J are TRBV28 and TRBJ1-2; 8 nucleotides agree with TRBD1. The CDR3 is made up of 15 amino acids. Trimming at V came to 6 bases and at J to 5 bases, leaving 11 bases not matched to a gene. CDR1 and CDR2 (germline): MDHEN, SYDVKM. This CDR3 is CASRQTGVAKYGYTF. The CDR3, as DNA: TGTGCCAGCAGACAGACAGGGGTCGCCAAGTATGGCTACACCTTC.

The chain uses TRBV9 and TRBJ2-2, with 13 bases aligning to TRBD2. The germline V gene encodes CDR1 SGDLS and CDR2 YYNGEE. Germline trimming cut 5 bases from V and 6 bases from J; bases unmatched to any gene: 10. The CDR3 length is 17 residues. CDR3 DNA sequence: TGTGCCAGCAGACCGGGACTAGCGGGAATTACGGCCGGGGAGCTGTTTTTT. It encodes CASRPGLAGITAGELFF.

The rearrangement joins TRBV5-4 to TRBJ2-5; D is perhaps TRBD2 (5 bases). The germline gives CDR1 SGHNT, CDR2 YYREEE (reference sequence). The germline V and J ends were trimmed by 4 bases and 2 bases, with 15 bases remaining between them. The CDR3 runs 15 residues. CDR3 in amino acids: CASSPGNLRQETQYF. The CDR3 DNA follows: TGTGCCAGCAGCCCGGGAAACCTGAGACAAGAGACCCAGTACTTC.

V gene TRBV2 combines with J gene TRBJ2-7; 9 bases are a match to TRBD1. The CDR3 contains 15 residues. J lost 1 base, V lost 4 bases, and 5 bases had no gene match. The germline V gene encodes CDR1 SNHLY and CDR2 FYNNEI. CDR3 coding DNA: TGTGCCAGCAGTGCGGGACAGGGTTCTTCCTACGAGCAGTACTTC. Amino acids: CASSAGQGSSYEQYF.

The V and J genes are TRBV19 and TRBJ2-7; TRBD1 might be the D (5 bases). CDR1 and CDR2 from the germline V gene are LNHDA and SQIVND (reference sequence). V was cut by 10 bases and J by 6 bases, with 16 bases left in between. CDR3 size: 12 residues. This chain's CDR3 is CATQGGAFEQYF. The DNA of the CDR3 is TGTGCCACGCAGGGTGGGGCTTTCGAGCAGTACTTC.

V and J are TRBV28 and TRBJ1-2; the D is unclear. Trimming removed 3 bases at V and 4 bases at J, with 12 bases between. Germline loops: CDR1 MDHEN, CDR2 SYDVKM. The CDR3 runs to 14 residues. CDR3 DNA: TGTGCCAGCAGTTTCGGCGGCGGTGGCTATGGCTACACCTTC. Translated, it gives CASSFGGGGYGYTF.

This chain uses TRBV5-6 with TRBJ2-5; 8 nucleotides match TRBD2. The CDR3 extends over 14 amino acids. CDR1 is SGHDT, CDR2 YYEEEE, per germline. The J segment lost 1 base and the V segment lost 4 bases, leaving 3 bases of the junction unmatched. The DNA for the CDR3 is TGTGCCAGCAGCACTGGACTAGCCCAAGAGACCCAGTACTTC. Residues: CASSTGLAQETQYF.

The chain carries TRBV23-1 and TRBJ2-7, with 13 nucleotides matching TRBD2. TRBV23-1 is an open reading frame, and its role is uncertain. The CDR3 covers 20 residues. V dropped 7 bases and J dropped 3; count of bases not matched to a gene: 21. The CDR3 protein is CASNLRGAGTSGKEYYEQYF. The CDR3 DNA is TGCGCCAGCAACCTAAGAGGGGCCGGGACTAGCGGGAAAGAATACTACGAGCAGTACTTC.

This rearrangement joins TRBV27 to TRBJ2-3; the match to TRBD2 covers 8 bases. V shed 6 bases, J shed 9 bases, and the junction held 11 bases outside the gene matches. Germline CDR1 MNHEY, CDR2 SMNVEV (reference sequence). This CDR3 region has 14 residues. CDR3 nucleotides: TGTGCCAGCAGCCGGGGGACTAGTCTAGACACGCAGTATTTT. It specifies CASSRGTSLDTQYF.

The chain couples TRBV6-5 to TRBJ2-3, with D perhaps TRBD2 (5 bases). Germline V gives CDR1 MNHEY, CDR2 SVGAGI. The CDR3 loop spans 13 amino acids. The V end lost 0 bases, the J end lost 8 bases, and 9 bases lay between the germline ends. The CDR3 bases are TGTGCCAGCAGTTACTCAGGACTTGGTACGCAGTATTTT. This translates into CASSYSGLGTQYF.

The chain links TRBV29-1 to TRBJ1-4; TRBD1 agrees at 7 bases. The V gene's germline CDR1 is SQVTM and CDR2 ANQGSEA. The CDR3 totals 15 residues. The V segment lost 3 bases and the J segment 7 bases; nucleotides outside the gene matches: 11. The CDR3, as DNA: TGCAGCGTTGAGATTGGGGGACAGTTGGCTGAAAAACTGTTTTTT. Translated: CSVEIGGQLAEKLFF. Full variable domain (outside the CDR3, taken from reference TRBV29-1 and TRBJ1-4): SAVISQKPSRDICQRGTSLTIQCQVDSQVTMMFWYRQQPGQSLTLIATANQGSEATYESGFVIDKFPISRPNLTFSTLTVSNMSPEDSSIYLCSVEIGGQLAEKLFFGSGTQLSVL.

The chain carries TRBV29-1 and TRBJ2-5; 8 nucleotides match TRBD1. Per the germline V gene, CDR1 is SQVTM and CDR2 is ANQGSEA. Germline trimming cut 4 bases from V and 5 bases from J; bases unmatched to any gene: 9. The CDR3 contains 14 residues. The CDR3 protein is CSVVGQGAGETQYF. CDR3 sequence (DNA): TGCAGCGTTGTGGGCCAGGGGGCGGGGGAGACCCAGTACTTC.

The V call is TRBV27, the J call TRBJ2-7; TRBD1 aligns across 8 bases. The ends lost 5 bases at V and 1 base at J; junction bases unmatched: 10. Germline CDR1 and CDR2: MNHEY and SMNVEV (reference sequence). The CDR3 contains 16 residues. DNA for the CDR3: TGTGCCAGCAGTCCCAGGGACAGGTTCCTTTCCTACGAGCAGTACTTC. Its translation is CASSPRDRFLSYEQYF.

The J gene is TRBJ2-5, the V gene TRBV11-3; D unclear. Germline CDR1 SGHNT, CDR2 YENEEA. Trimming removed 5 bases from V and 7 bases from J, with 11 bases in between. There are 12 residues in the CDR3. The CDR3 is CASSQEARTQYF. CDR3 nucleotide sequence: TGTGCCAGCAGCCAAGAGGCGCGGACCCAGTACTTC.

This clone showed up just a few times. The rearrangement joins TRBV7-9 to TRBJ2-6; TRBD1 agrees at 7 bases. Germline V lookup: CDR1 SEHNR, CDR2 FQNEAQ (reference sequence). Losses at the gene ends were 5 bases for V and 2 bases for J; bases not matched to a gene: 6. The CDR3 covers 16 residues. CDR3 nucleotide sequence: TGTGCCAGCAGCCCACTAACAGGGGCTGGGGCCAACGTCCTGACTTTC. Amino acid sequence: CASSPLTGAGANVLTF.

The chain is built from TRBV19 and TRBJ1-1; 11 positions match TRBD1. Germline values: CDR1 LNHDA, CDR2 SQIVND (reference sequence). V lost 4 bases and J lost 7; bases outside the gene matches: 2. This CDR3 is 13 amino acids long. Here the CDR3 DNA reads TGTGCCAGTAGTACGGGACAGGGGGTTGAAGCTTTCTTT. Protein product: CASSTGQGVEAFF.

This clone was seen more than once but under ten times. CDR3 loop: CAWAGITVYEQYF. DNA of the CDR3: TGTGCCTGGGCCGGTATAACGGTCTACGAGCAGTACTTC. The chain recombines TRBV30 with TRBJ2-7; D remains unclear. CDR3 length: 13 residues. Trimming shortened V by 5 bases and J by 3 bases, and 14 bases separated the two germline ends. Germline loops: CDR1 GTSNPN, CDR2 SVGIG (reference sequence).

The genes are TRBV7-9 and TRBJ1-4; 7 nucleotides align to TRBD1. This CDR3 has 15 amino acids. V shed 4 bases, J shed 4 bases, and the junction held 6 bases outside the gene matches. CDR1 and CDR2 (germline): SEHNR, FQNEAQ (reference sequence). The CDR3 reads CASSSAGGNNEKLFF. The CDR3 nucleotides are TGTGCCAGCAGCTCCGCAGGGGGAAATAATGAAAAACTGTTTTTT.

The gene calls are TRBV7-9 and TRBJ1-4; maybe TRBD1 (6 bases). The CDR3 sequence is 14 residues long. V gave up 5 bases and J gave up 10 bases, with 17 bases separating them. Germline lookup yields CDR1 SEHNR and CDR2 FQNEAQ (reference sequence). CDR3 nucleotide sequence: TGTGCCAGCAGCGGGGCGACAGGCGGCGGAAAACTGTTTTTT. It yields the protein CASSGATGGGKLFF.

The chain has TRBV7-2 and TRBJ2-7; D unclear. Germline V gives CDR1 SGHTA, CDR2 FQGNSA. The V and J ends lost 1 base and 6 bases respectively, with 16 bases between them. CDR3 length equals 15 residues. CDR3 loop: CASSLENSPISEQYF. The CDR3 DNA sequence: TGTGCCAGCAGCTTAGAGAACAGCCCTATCAGCGAGCAGTACTTC.

This clone was seen a handful of times. The chain recombines TRBV6-1 with TRBJ2-3; 9 nucleotides align to TRBD1. Germline lookup yields CDR1 MNHNS and CDR2 SASEGT. The CDR3 spans 15 residues. With 6 bases clipped from V and 2 bases from J, the junction kept 6 bases outside the gene matches. CDR3 protein: CASSHRGLDTDTQYF. As DNA, the CDR3 is TGTGCCAGCAGCCACAGGGGGCTTGACACAGATACGCAGTATTTT.